These 7 T cell receptor beta chains were sequenced from one sample in a study of T cell repertoires in cytomegalovirus infection. TCRdb redid the calling of the reads with MiXCR, one entry per CDR3 protein. The table lists 250,000 to 300,000 distinct CDR3 sequences, roughly a fifth of them singletons. The antigens of these receptors remain unknown. Sample: cultured PBMCs, taken from culture after CMV antigen stimulation. The receptors here all came from a human donor in good health (CMV status not recorded). Some clones in this sample may be carry-over from other donors' samples.

The table lists this clonotype with a few counts. The gene calls are TRBV7-8 and TRBJ1-1, with a tentative D call TRBD1 (6 bases). The V gene's germline CDR1 is SGHVS and CDR2 FQNEAQ. V was cut by 4 bases and J by 5 bases, with 11 bases left in between. The CDR3 loop spans 13 amino acids. The CDR3, as DNA: TGTGCCAGCAGCTCCCAACAGGGAACTGAAGCTTTCTTT. Its protein is CASSSQQGTEAFF. The full variable domain, in which reference TRBV7-8 and TRBJ1-1 provide the parts outside the CDR3, is GAGVSQSPRYKVAKRGQDVALRCDPISGHVSLFWYQQALGQGPEFLTYFQNEAQLDKSGLPSDRFFAERPEGSVSTLKIQRTQQEDSAVYLCASSSQQGTEAFFGQGTRLTVV.

The chain couples TRBV7-2 to TRBJ1-2, with 11 bases that match TRBD1. Trimming removed 3 bases from V and 7 bases from J; junction bases left unmatched: 4. Germline V lookup: CDR1 SGHTA, CDR2 FQGNSA. CDR3 length: 14 residues. CDR3 residues: CASSFFGTGGGYTF. In nucleotides, the CDR3 is TGTGCCAGCAGCTTTTTCGGGACAGGGGGTGGCTACACCTTC.

The DNA of the CDR3 is TGTGCCTGGAGTGCCCAGAAATCTGAAGCTTTCTTT. As protein: CAWSAQKSEAFF. This rearrangement joins TRBV30 to TRBJ1-1; no clear D. Per germline, CDR1 GTSNPN and CDR2 SVGIG (reference sequence). This CDR3 has 12 residues. Trimming left V 1 base short and J 6 bases short, with 9 bases between. The whole variable domain, filled in from reference TRBV30 and TRBJ1-1, reads SQTIHQWPATLVQPVGSPLSLECTVEGTSNPNLYWYRQAAGRGLQLLFYSVGIGQISSEVPQNLSASRPQDRQFILSSKKLLLSDSGFYLCAWSAQKSEAFFGQGTRLTVV.

This clonotype was observed a single time. The CDR3 coding sequence is TGTGCCAGCAGCCAACCGGGACTAGCGGGACTTAACCAGTACTTC. It codes for CASSQPGLAGLNQYF. The rearrangement uses TRBV14 and TRBJ2-5; 13 nucleotides agree with TRBD2. V shed 2 bases and J 10 bases; nucleotides not matched to a gene: 7. Per germline, CDR1 SGHDN and CDR2 FVKESK. CDR3 size: 15 residues.

As regards this clonotype: Just one base apart from a much larger clone, this may be a read error. The V and J genes are TRBV7-2 and TRBJ2-7; 11 bases line up with TRBD2. This CDR3 has 18 residues. CDR1 and CDR2 from the germline V gene are SGHTA and FQGNSA. CDR3 bases: TGTGCCAACAGCCGACGAATCTTTCCGGGACTAGCGGTCTACGAGCAGTACGTC. This translates into CANSRRIFPGLAVYEQYV.

This clonotype was seen at least ten times. The rearrangement uses TRBV7-8 and TRBJ1-1; TRBD1 is a possible D gene (6 bases). Trimming shortened V by 2 bases and J by 0 bases, and 10 bases separated the two germline ends. Germline V CDR1 and CDR2: SGHVS, FQNEAQ. The CDR3 length is 15 residues. The CDR3 DNA follows: TGTGCCAGCAGCTTAAGTTCAGGGGTGAACACTGAAGCTTTCTTT. This sequence encodes CASSLSSGVNTEAFF.

This clonotype was counted at least ten times. In nucleotides, the CDR3 is TGTGCCAGCAGCTTATTCGCAGGGGGAGATACGCAGTATTTT. Its protein product is CASSLFAGGDTQYF. The rearrangement joins TRBV7-3 to TRBJ2-3, with TRBD1 matching 7 bases. The length of the CDR3 is 14 residues. The V and J ends lost 2 bases and 5 bases, in that order; junction bases with no gene match: 4. CDR1 and CDR2 from the germline V gene are SGHTA and FQGTGA.